What follows are 8 T cell receptor beta chains derived from one specimen sequenced in a study of cytomegalovirus exposure and HLA in healthy donors. The PCR made use of 60 Vbeta and 13 Jbeta primers. Method: immunoSEQ multiplex PCR; TCRdb's copy keeps in-frame clones and lacks some. The data show 97,000 or so clones, about two thirds seen once. Sequencing was performed on PBMCs. The receptors originated from a man aged 50 to 59 in good health and CMV-seronegative.

This clone was seen a single time. The genes are TRBV30 and TRBJ2-5; tentative D call: TRBD1 (6 bases). In germline, CDR1 is GTSNPN, CDR2 SVGIG (reference sequence). Trimming pared 6 bases from V and 5 bases from J, leaving 19 bases between. The CDR3 is 14 amino acids. The chain's CDR3 is CACADDDRWETQYF. The CDR3 coding sequence is TGTGCCTGCGCGGACGACGACAGGTGGGAGACCCAGTACTTC.

Worth noting for this clone: A read error is possible here, since a much larger clone lies one base away. This chain joins TRBV5-6 and TRBJ2-7; unclear D gene. Trimming left V 2 bases short and J 0 bases short, with 6 bases between. The CDR3 extends over 13 amino acids. The germline V gene has CDR1 SGHDT and CDR2 YYEEEE. The CDR3 reads CASSFTNSYEQYF. The CDR3 DNA is TGTGCCAGCAGCTTCACAAACTCCTACGAGCAGTACTTC.

This clone showed up just once. This rearrangement joins TRBV30 to TRBJ1-4; no reliable D call. CDR3 length equals 15 residues. The V end was cut by 4 bases, the J end by 6 bases, with 18 bases between. The V gene's germline CDR1 is GTSNPN and CDR2 SVGIG (reference sequence). CDR3 DNA: TGTGCCTGGAATGACCCGGCGGGCTCTGATGAAAAACTGTTTTTT. Translated, it gives CAWNDPAGSDEKLFF.

The rearrangement uses TRBV4-1 and TRBJ2-1; 8 bases match TRBD2. Germline assignment: CDR1 MGHRA and CDR2 YSYEKL. The CDR3 runs 16 residues. The V gene end was trimmed by 6 bases and the J gene end by 7 bases; junction bases not matched to a gene: 14. The CDR3 reads CASRDLAGRPGNEQFF. CDR3 in DNA: TGCGCCAGCAGAGATTTAGCGGGGCGACCTGGGAATGAGCAGTTCTTC.

The chain carries TRBV28 and TRBJ1-5; 7 positions match TRBD1. The CDR3 runs 15 residues. The germline gives CDR1 MDHEN, CDR2 SYDVKM. V shed 1 base and J 7 bases; nucleotides not matched to a gene: 7. As DNA, the CDR3 is TGTGCCAGCAGTTTATTGTTAGGGGGCAGGCAGCCCCAGCATTTT. This sequence encodes CASSLLLGGRQPQHF.

This rearrangement joins TRBV5-6 to TRBJ2-4; TRBD1 matches at 8 bases. V shed 3 bases, J shed 1 base, and the junction held 6 bases outside the gene matches. Germline CDR1 reads SGHDT; CDR2 reads YYEEEE. This CDR3 comprises 16 residues. Here the CDR3 reads CASSSGQARAKNIQYF. CDR3 sequence (DNA): TGTGCCAGCAGCTCGGGACAGGCGCGGGCCAAAAACATTCAGTACTTC.

The rearrangement joins TRBV5-8 to TRBJ1-5; the D gene is possibly TRBD1 (5 bases). The CDR3 sequence is 17 residues long. V was cut by 1 base and J by 0 bases, with 14 bases left in between. Germline V gene lookup returns CDR1 SGHTS and CDR2 YDEGEE. The CDR3 DNA is TGTGCCAGCAGCTTGAAGGGGTGGTTTTATAGCAATCAGCCCCAGCATTTT. It is translated as CASSLKGWFYSNQPQHF.

This sequence joins TRBV28 and TRBJ1-5; D is perhaps TRBD1 (6 bases). The CDR3 is 18 amino acids. Germline V gene sequence: CDR1 MDHEN, CDR2 SYDVKM. Trimming pared 4 bases from V and 0 bases from J, leaving 19 bases between. CDR3 sequence reads: CASSYQGRAYPSNQPQHF. For the CDR3, the DNA is TGTGCCAGCAGTTACCAGGGGAGGGCTTACCCTAGCAATCAGCCCCAGCATTTT.